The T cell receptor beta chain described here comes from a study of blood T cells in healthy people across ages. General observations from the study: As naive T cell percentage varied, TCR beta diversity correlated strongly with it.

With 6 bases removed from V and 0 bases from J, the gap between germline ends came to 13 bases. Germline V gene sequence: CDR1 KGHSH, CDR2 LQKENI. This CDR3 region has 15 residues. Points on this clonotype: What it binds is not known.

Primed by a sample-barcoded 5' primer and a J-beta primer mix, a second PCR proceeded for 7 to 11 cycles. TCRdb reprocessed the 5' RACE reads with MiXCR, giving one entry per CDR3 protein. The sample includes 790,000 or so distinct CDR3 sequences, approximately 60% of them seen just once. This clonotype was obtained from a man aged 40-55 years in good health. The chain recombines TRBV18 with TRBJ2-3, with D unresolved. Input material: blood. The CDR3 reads CASSPTNPSTDTQYF. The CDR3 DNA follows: TGTGCCAGCTCGCCGACAAATCCGAGCACAGATACGCAGTATTTT.